A single sample is the source of the 27 T cell receptor beta chains below, sequenced in a study of shared clonotypes between healthy human individuals. Only in-frame clones appear in the TCRdb table, and some are missing; sequencing was by immunoSEQ multiplex PCR. The top ten clones hold about 34% of a sample with some 690,000 clones, 90% of them seen once. The sequencing input was memory CD8+ T cells from PBMCs. As for subset: CD45RO+ cells pooled with CCR7-negative TemRA cells. The receptors were gathered from a man aged 18-30 years in good health. Some clones in this sample may be carry-over from other donors' samples.

The chain links TRBV27 to TRBJ1-1, with 8 bases that match TRBD1. The trim removed 4 bases at V and 11 bases at J, leaving 6 bases unmatched. The germline V gene has CDR1 MNHEY and CDR2 SMNVEV (reference sequence). The CDR3 sequence is 12 residues long. The CDR3 region is CASSSRTGWAFF. The CDR3 bases are TGTGCCAGCAGTTCCCGGACAGGGTGGGCTTTCTTT.

The rearrangement links TRBV19 to TRBJ1-1, with TRBD1 matching 7 bases. Unmatched junction bases numbered 11, after V lost 3 bases and J lost 4 bases. Germline CDR1 reads LNHDA; CDR2 reads SQIVND (reference sequence). The CDR3 is made up of 16 amino acids. The DNA for the CDR3 is TGTGCCAGTAGTATCGGGACAGAGGGAGTTGGCACTGAAGCTTTCTTT. Encoded protein: CASSIGTEGVGTEAFF.

This clone has more than one count but fewer than ten. CDR3 in DNA: TGTGCCAGCAGCTTTTCGGGACAAGATGGCTACACCTTC. It codes for CASSFSGQDGYTF. The chain has TRBV7-9 and TRBJ1-2, with D possibly being TRBD1 (6 bases). V was clipped by 3 bases and J by 6 bases, with 11 bases between them. Germline CDR1 SEHNR, CDR2 FQNEAQ (reference sequence). The CDR3 consists of 13 residues.

The V and J genes are TRBV6-5 and TRBJ1-1, with unresolved D. From germline, CDR1 is MNHEY and CDR2 SVGAGI. This CDR3 region has 13 residues. The ends were cut back, 0 bases at V and 9 bases at J, with 11 bases in the middle. CDR3 bases: TGTGCCAGCAGTTACTCCTACTCAGAACAAGCTTTCTTT. Its protein is CASSYSYSEQAFF.

The V gene is TRBV2, the J gene TRBJ1-5; D gene ambiguous. The CDR3 spans 17 residues. The germline V gene has CDR1 SNHLY and CDR2 FYNNEI. Trimming removed 3 bases from V and 1 base from J, with 16 bases in between. CDR3 region: CASSDLVVTPSNQPQHF. The DNA of the CDR3 is TGTGCCAGCAGTGACCTCGTGGTCACGCCAAGCAATCAGCCCCAGCATTTT.

V is TRBV4-1 and J is TRBJ2-7, with no clear D. Germline lookup yields CDR1 MGHRA and CDR2 YSYEKL. Trimming removed 1 base at V and 4 bases at J, with 11 bases between. There are 14 residues in the CDR3. In DNA form, the CDR3 reads TGCGCCAGCAGCCAAGCCGCTACCGTATACGAGCAGTACTTC. Its translation: CASSQAATVYEQYF.

This sequence joins TRBV27 and TRBJ1-5; D perhaps matches TRBD1 (6 bases). The CDR3 has 15 amino acids. CDR1 and CDR2 from the germline V gene are MNHEY and SMNVEV (reference sequence). Between the trimmed V and J ends, which lost 2 bases and 1 base, there was a span of 9 bases. This CDR3 reads CASSLMTGSNQPQHF. The DNA of the CDR3 is TGTGCCAGCAGTTTAATGACAGGCAGCAATCAGCCCCAGCATTTT.

The V and J genes are TRBV7-8 and TRBJ2-7, with 8 bases aligning to TRBD1. The CDR3 spans 20 residues. The trim removed 1 base at V and 4 bases at J, leaving 21 bases unmatched. CDR1 is SGHVS and CDR2 is FQNEAQ in the germline V gene. The CDR3 loop is CASSLVILPSPGTGLYEQYF. The CDR3, as DNA: TGTGCCAGCAGCTTAGTAATTTTACCATCTCCGGGGACAGGTCTTTACGAGCAGTACTTC.

This clone was seen repeatedly, ten times or more. This chain uses TRBV5-4 with TRBJ2-3, with D unresolved. Trimming left V 4 bases short and J 2 bases short, with 8 bases between. The CDR3 runs to 13 residues. Germline V gene lookup returns CDR1 SGHNT and CDR2 YYREEE (reference sequence). CDR3 sequence reads: CASSMEPTDTQYF. DNA for the CDR3: TGTGCCAGCAGCATGGAACCCACAGATACGCAGTATTTT.

The genes are TRBV2 and TRBJ1-1, with D unresolved. This CDR3 comprises 13 residues. Trimming took off 7 bases at V and 1 base at J, with 10 bases between the two ends. CDR1 and CDR2 (germline): SNHLY, FYNNEI. The CDR3 DNA follows: TGTGCCAGCACCGGGGAATGGAACACTGAAGCTTTCTTT. Its translation is CASTGEWNTEAFF.

The chain has TRBV4-3 and TRBJ2-1, with D possibly TRBD2 on 5 matching bases. This CDR3 spans 17 amino acids. V was clipped by 0 bases and J by 3 bases, with 15 bases between them. Looked up from germline, CDR1 is LGHNA and CDR2 is YSLEER. CDR3 loop: CASSQDLEGLGYNEQFF. In DNA, the CDR3 is TGCGCCAGCAGCCAAGATCTTGAAGGACTGGGCTACAATGAGCAGTTCTTC.

The chain combines TRBV6-5 with TRBJ1-1; no clear D gene. Per germline, CDR1 MNHEY and CDR2 SVGAGI. With 2 bases removed from V and 6 bases from J, the gap between germline ends came to 7 bases. The CDR3 runs to 12 residues. This CDR3 is CASSYGPSEAFF. DNA of the CDR3: TGTGCCAGCAGTTACGGGCCATCTGAAGCTTTCTTT.

The CDR3 is CASTGTGRYETQYF. In DNA, the CDR3 is TGCGCCAGCACCGGGACAGGGAGGTACGAGACCCAGTACTTC. The V call is TRBV10-2, the J call TRBJ2-5; TRBD1 agrees at 9 bases. The CDR3 runs 14 residues. Trimming cost V 7 bases and J 5 bases; bases outside gene matches: 8. Per the germline V gene, CDR1 is WSHSY and CDR2 is SAAADI.

In this sample, this clone turned up once. The same CDR3 also results from other DNA sequences found in this sample. V gene TRBV6-1 combines with J gene TRBJ1-1; 7 bases align to TRBD1. CDR1 and CDR2 from the germline V gene are MNHNS and SASEGT. This CDR3 spans 12 amino acids. J gave up 4 bases and V 9 bases, and 5 bases lay outside the gene matches. For the CDR3, the DNA is TGTGCCAGTGTCAGGGGGAGCACTGAAGCTTTCTTT. Translation: CASVRGSTEAFF.

The J gene is TRBJ2-2, the V gene TRBV5-4; 10 nucleotides align to TRBD2. CDR3 length: 16 amino acids. V dropped 1 base and J dropped 5; count of bases not matched to a gene: 5. The germline V gene encodes CDR1 SGHNT and CDR2 YYREEE (reference sequence). This CDR3 is CASSLSLAGVTGELFF. Here the CDR3 DNA reads TGTGCCAGCAGCTTGTCCCTAGCGGGAGTAACCGGGGAGCTGTTTTTT.

This clone was observed a single time. The rearrangement links TRBV28 to TRBJ1-3; D unresolved. Per the germline V gene, CDR1 is MDHEN and CDR2 is SYDVKM. This CDR3 has 15 amino acids. V lost 3 bases and J lost 0, with 9 bases in between. The CDR3 nucleotides are TGTGCCAGCAGTTTTACGCCAAGCTCTGGAAACACCATATATTTT. It encodes CASSFTPSSGNTIYF.

This rearrangement joins TRBV4-2 to TRBJ2-2, with D possibly called TRBD1 or TRBD2 (5 bases each). Per the germline V gene, CDR1 is LGHNA and CDR2 is YNFKEQ. The ends were cut back, 1 base at V and 3 bases at J, with 12 bases in the middle. The CDR3 is 16 amino acids. The CDR3, as DNA: TGTGCCAGCAGCCAAGGTGAGGGGATCGACACCGGGGAGCTGTTTTTT. Translating gives CASSQGEGIDTGELFF.

This clone was observed a single time. The CDR3 loop is CASSQDRVYGYTF. The CDR3 nucleotides read TGTGCCAGCAGCCAAGACAGGGTCTATGGCTACACCTTC. The chain joins TRBV28 to TRBJ1-2; 7 nucleotides match TRBD1. CDR3 length: 13 amino acids. With 6 bases clipped from V and 4 bases from J, the junction kept 5 bases outside the gene matches. The germline gives CDR1 MDHEN, CDR2 SYDVKM.

This sequence joins TRBV10-1 and TRBJ1-1; D gene ambiguous. V was shortened by 3 bases and J by 2 bases, with 7 bases between the two germline ends. The CDR3 extends over 13 amino acids. Per germline, CDR1 WNHNN and CDR2 SYGVQD (reference sequence). CDR3 nucleotide sequence: TGCGCCAGCAGTGAAACCACCAACACTGAAGCTTTCTTT. Translated: CASSETTNTEAFF.

This rearrangement joins TRBV27 to TRBJ2-4; unclear D gene. The germline V gene has CDR1 MNHEY and CDR2 SMNVEV (reference sequence). V gave up 6 bases and J gave up 8 bases, with 8 bases separating them. This CDR3 spans 11 amino acids. DNA of the CDR3: TGTGCCAGCAGCGTAGGAGACATTCAGTACTTC. It encodes CASSVGDIQYF.

V gene TRBV7-9 combines with J gene TRBJ2-1, with 7 bases that match TRBD1. V lost 5 bases and J lost 8; bases outside the gene matches: 6. The CDR3 covers 13 residues. CDR1 is SEHNR and CDR2 is FQNEAQ in the germline V gene (reference sequence). CDR3 in DNA: TGTGCCAGCAGCCCAAGGGGGCCGGATGAGCAGTTCTTC. Residues: CASSPRGPDEQFF.

The chain links TRBV28 to TRBJ2-3; TRBD1 might be the D (6 bases). Trimming took off 6 bases at V and 1 base at J, with 26 bases between the two ends. This CDR3 comprises 19 residues. The germline V gene encodes CDR1 MDHEN and CDR2 SYDVKM. The CDR3 is CASRIGQRDLLRGTDTQYF. In DNA form, the CDR3 reads TGTGCCAGCAGGATCGGACAGAGAGATCTCCTCCGGGGCACAGATACGCAGTATTTT.

J is TRBJ2-2 and V is TRBV7-2, with a tentative D call TRBD2 (6 bases). The CDR3 length is 14 residues. Trimming cost V 3 bases and J 7 bases, with 12 bases left between them. Germline V gene data show CDR1 as SGHTA and CDR2 as FQGNSA. This CDR3 is CASSFRRAGGELFF. The CDR3 DNA reads as TGTGCCAGCAGCTTCAGGAGGGCCGGCGGGGAGCTGTTTTTT. The variable domain in full, with the rest retrieved from reference TRBV7-2 and TRBJ2-2, is GAGVSQSPSNKVTEKGKDVELRCDPISGHTALYWYRQSLGQGLEFLIYFQGNSAPDKSGLPSDRFSAERTGGSVSTLTIQRTQQEDSAVYLCASSFRRAGGELFFGEGSRLTVL.

The chain is built from TRBV6-5 and TRBJ1-1, with D tentatively TRBD1 (5 bases). V gave up 6 bases and J gave up 5 bases, with 16 bases separating them. The CDR3 has 14 residues. Germline CDR1 reads MNHEY; CDR2 reads SVGAGI. The DNA of the CDR3 is TGTGCCAGCAGGCGCAGGGCGCGGGGTACTGAAGCTTTCTTT. Its translation: CASRRRARGTEAFF.

V is TRBV19 and J is TRBJ1-1; D ambiguous. The ends were cut back, 3 bases at V and 0 bases at J, with 11 bases in the middle. The CDR3 consists of 15 residues. CDR1 LNHDA and CDR2 SQIVND come from the germline V gene (reference sequence). CDR3 sequence reads: CASSISVRMNTEAFF. The CDR3 nucleotides are TGTGCCAGTAGTATTTCGGTCAGGATGAACACTGAAGCTTTCTTT.

The chain joins TRBV11-2 to TRBJ1-1; a weak D match, TRBD1 (6 bases). Trimming removed 8 bases from V and 1 base from J, with 11 bases in between. CDR1 and CDR2 (germline): SGHAT, FQNNGV. The CDR3 sequence is 13 residues long. The CDR3 spells CASSWGQNTEAFF. CDR3 nucleotide sequence: TGTGCCAGCTCCTGGGGACAGAACACTGAAGCTTTCTTT.

This chain joins TRBV12-5 and TRBJ2-7; the D gene is possibly TRBD2 (6 bases). V dropped 1 base and J dropped 3 bases, with 10 bases sitting between them. This CDR3 comprises 14 residues. Germline assignment: CDR1 LGHNT and CDR2 FRNRAP. Here the CDR3 DNA reads TGTGCTAGTGGTTTGGGACGGAGGGTCTACGAGCAGTACTTC. Protein sequence: CASGLGRRVYEQYF.